This T cell receptor beta chain is from a study of spatial heterogeneity in lung cancer. Sample time point: sample taken at primary tumor resection. This clonotype ranks as medium-sized. Its antigen is unknown. A library made for alpha chains picked up this beta chain off target, so its size means little. TCRdb re-derived calls from the 5' RACE reads in MiXCR, one entry per CDR3 protein. The sample has about 1,500 distinct CDR3 sequences, around 13% seen once; the top ten hold around 18%. Study-wide results and limits: Tracking of tumor mutation counts was seen in expanded intratumoral alpha and beta TCR counts.

Between the trimmed V and J ends, which lost 1 base and 9 bases, there was a span of 11 bases. Per germline, CDR1 SGHAT and CDR2 FQNNGV. The CDR3 is made up of 13 amino acids. The chain joins TRBV11-2 to TRBJ2-3; TRBD2 is a possible D gene (5 bases). The source was lung tumor tissue, collected at surgery. The clonotype was recovered from a female donor with early-stage non-small cell lung cancer. CDR3 sequence: CASSLVRVRTQYF. The DNA of the CDR3 is TGTGCCAGCAGCTTAGTGCGGGTCAGAACGCAGTATTTT.